The rows below give T cell receptor beta chains drawn from one sample of a study of blood T cells in healthy people across ages. In TCRdb, the 5' RACE reads were re-called with MiXCR into one record per CDR3 protein. There are approximately 1,700,000 distinct CDR3 sequences in the sample; 35% to 50% occur only once, and more than 20% lies in the top ten. The sequenced material came from blood. All receptors derive from a human donor in good health. The CDR3 runs from the conserved cysteine through the conserved F or W. The D gene is left open where the match is weak. Not all rows give a size; the values are once, few, many and, for expanded clones, a class.

v_call	d_call	j_call	clone_size	cdr3_nt	cdr3_aa
TRBV3-1	TRBD2	TRBJ2-7	NA	TGTGCCAGCAGCCCGACGCCGGGACTAGCGGGGGCCCATTTACCCTACGAGCAGTACTTC	CASSPTPGLAGAHLPYEQYF
TRBV15	TRBD2	TRBJ2-5	many	TGTGCCACCAGCAGTGGCGGGGGGCAGGAGACCCAGTACTTC	CATSSGGGQETQYF
TRBV7-2	NA	TRBJ1-2	NA	TGTGCCAGCAGCTTAGGACCCTTTAACTATGGCTGCACCTTC	CASSLGPFNYGCTF
TRBV4-2	TRBD2	TRBJ2-1	few	TGTGCCAGCAGCCACTTTCCCATAGACATAGCGGGGGCATCGAGCTCCTACAATGAGCAGTTCTTC	CASSHFPIDIAGASSSYNEQFF
TRBV6-5	TRBD1	TRBJ1-5	few	TGTGCCAGCAGTTACCGCTGGGACAGGGGGCCAGAAGGTACTCAGCCCCAGCATTTT	CASSYRWDRGPEGTQPQHF
TRBV10-3	TRBD1	TRBJ2-1	few	TGTGCCATCAGTGGGGCGGACAGGTGGGGCCACAATGAGCAGTTCTTC	CAISGADRWGHNEQFF
TRBV11-3	TRBD1	TRBJ2-7	NA	TGTGCCAGCAGCACGGACAGGGAGAAGTCCTACGAGCAGTACTTC	CASSTDREKSYEQYF
TRBV16	TRBD1	TRBJ2-5	NA	TGTGCCAGCACCCCAGGGGGCCGAGAGACCCAGTACTTC	CASTPGGRETQYF
TRBV5-5	NA	TRBJ2-7	NA	TGTGCCAGCAGCTTGGGCCTTCCAGGAAACTACGAGCAGTACTTC	CASSLGLPGNYEQYF
TRBV27	NA	TRBJ2-5	once	TGTGCCAGCAGTTTATCGGCAGGGTTGTCGGGGGAGCAGTACTTC	CASSLSAGLSGEQYF
TRBV7-2	TRBD2	TRBJ2-7	many	TGTGCCAGCAGCCCCGCGGCGGGAGCCGACGAGCAGTACTTC	CASSPAAGADEQYF
TRBV7-2	NA	TRBJ2-5	few	TGTACCAGTAGCCTTTGGGCGCGTCGGGAGACCCAGTACTTC	CTSSLWARRETQYF
TRBV29-1	TRBD1	TRBJ1-2	many	TGCAGCGTTGTCTTGGGACAGGGAGGCGGCTACACCTTC	CSVVLGQGGGYTF
TRBV7-9	NA	TRBJ1-6	NA	TGTGCCAGCAGCCCTTGGACGGGCCATTCACCCCTCCACTTT	CASSPWTGHSPLHF
TRBV4-3	NA	TRBJ2-7	NA	TGCGCCAGCAGCCAAGACCCGCTCCAGGGGTACGAGCAGTACTTC	CASSQDPLQGYEQYF
TRBV20-1	TRBD1	TRBJ2-1	NA	TGCAGTGCTAGAAAGGCGACCGGGACAGGGAACTCCTACAATGAGCAGTTCTTC	CSARKATGTGNSYNEQFF
TRBV6-1	TRBD2	TRBJ2-3	few	TGTGCCAGCAGTAAACTAGCGGGGGGCGCAGATACGCAGTATTTT	CASSKLAGGADTQYF
TRBV6-2/TRBV6-3	TRBD1	TRBJ2-7	few	TGTGCCAGCAGTTGGGGACAGGGAATCCTCCGGATGTACGAGCAGTACTTC	CASSWGQGILRMYEQYF
TRBV7-9	TRBD1	TRBJ2-2	NA	TGTGCCAGCAGCGCTGGACAGGTTGGGAACACCGGGGAGCTGTTTTTT	CASSAGQVGNTGELFF
TRBV5-4	TRBD2	TRBJ2-3	NA	TGTGCCAGCAGCTTGGCGGGGCTAGCGGGACCCACAGATACGCAGTATTTT	CASSLAGLAGPTDTQYF
TRBV11-2	NA	TRBJ2-7	NA	TGTGCCAGCAGCTTAATGTTCCTCCAGGGGGGGACTCCCCACGAGCAGTACTTC	CASSLMFLQGGTPHEQYF
TRBV5-8	NA	TRBJ2-6	few	TGTGCCAGCCCTGAGAGAAGGCTGCGAACTTCTGGGGCCAGCGTCCTGACTTTC	CASPERRLRTSGASVLTF
TRBV10-3	NA	TRBJ2-1	many	TGTGCCATCAGTGGCAATCGAGTCGATGAGCAGTTCTTC	CAISGNRVDEQFF
TRBV7-9	TRBD1	TRBJ1-5	NA	TGTGCCAGCAGGTTAGATGGGACAGATGGGGAGCCCCAGCATTTT	CASRLDGTDGEPQHF
TRBV7-9	NA	TRBJ2-7	NA	TGTGCCAGCAGCCCTTTGGAGGGGGAGCAGTACTTC	CASSPLEGEQYF
TRBV20-1	TRBD2	TRBJ2-7	few	TGCAGTGCTAGGCCAAGCCTAGGGACTATACCCTACGAGCAGTACTTC	CSARPSLGTIPYEQYF
TRBV12-3/TRBV12-4	NA	TRBJ2-1	few	TGTGCCACTCACCGACGGGATGGCTCGTCCTACAATGAGCAGTTCTTC	CATHRRDGSSYNEQFF